This T cell receptor (beta chain) was captured by sequencing in a study of OX40 agonist ivuxolimab in advanced cancers. Study overall: Patients received intravenous ivuxolimab every 2 weeks at 0.01 to 10 mg/kg. Three individuals attained partial responses, comprising one hepatocellular carcinoma case and two cutaneous melanoma cases.

Points from the study as a whole: Antigen specificity was not determined for the expanded peripheral T cells.

Germline V gene data show CDR1 as SGHDN and CDR2 as FVKESK. V lost 4 bases, J lost 2 bases, and 9 bases lay in between. The CDR3 has 13 amino acids. Blood samples were obtained at baseline, cycle 4 day 1, and cycle 7 day 1. Clones were sequenced by immunoSEQ multiplex PCR, and TCRdb holds only the in-frame ones, with some missing. The repertoire holds about 86,000 clones, with about 89% as singletons. On this clone: Its specificity is unknown.

This receptor was taken from an adult with an advanced solid tumor such as melanoma, head and neck, liver or kidney cancer. The chain is built from TRBV14 and TRBJ2-7; no definite D call. The sample in question was CD4+ or CD8+ T cells sorted from blood, obtained in a trial of the OX40 agonist ivuxolimab. The CDR3 nucleotides are TGTGCCAGCAGCCCGATACAACCCTACGAGCAGTACTTC. Translation gives CASSPIQPYEQYF.